The rows below give T cell receptor beta chains drawn from one sample of a study of shared clonotypes between healthy human individuals. This table comes from immunoSEQ multiplex PCR, and its TCRdb copy is limited to in-frame clones, with some not included. Of about 820,000 clones in the sample, 80% to 95% are singletons; the top ten hold about 24%. Sequencing was done on a sample of naive CD8+ T cells sorted from blood. The receptors were sampled from a man aged 25-45 years in good health. CDR3s include the opening cysteine and the closing phenylalanine or tryptophan. A D gene is named only where the DNA matches it firmly. The size entry is marked missing in some rows and otherwise reads once, few, many or a size class.

V,D,J,size,CDR3,DNA
TRBV7-8,.,TRBJ1-5,once,CASSLRAAGRPQHF,TGTGCCAGCAGCTTAAGGGCAGCCGGGAGGCCCCAGCATTTT
TRBV19,.,TRBJ2-7,once,CASSRRDHPGYEQYF,TGTGCCAGTAGCAGGCGCGACCACCCCGGGTACGAGCAGTACTTC
TRBV4-1,TRBD2,TRBJ2-7,.,CASSHRLAEGNEQYF,TGCGCCAGCAGCCACCGACTAGCGGAAGGTAACGAGCAGTACTTC
TRBV4-1,TRBD1,TRBJ2-7,.,CASSPTGTVFSEQYF,TGCGCCAGCAGCCCGACCGGGACAGTTTTTAGCGAGCAGTACTTC
TRBV2,.,TRBJ1-1,few,CASTRGGLTEAFF,TGTGCCAGCACCCGAGGGGGACTCACTGAAGCTTTCTTT
TRBV6-5,.,TRBJ1-1,.,CASSYGTENTEAFF,TGTGCCAGCAGTTACGGCACGGAGAACACTGAAGCTTTCTTT
TRBV27,TRBD2,TRBJ2-7,.,CASSPSGRYTYEQYF,TGTGCCAGCAGTCCTAGCGGGAGGTACACCTACGAGCAGTACTTC
TRBV28,TRBD2,TRBJ2-7,many,CASSSSSSTSGGIGEQYF,TGTGCCAGCAGTTCCTCTTCTTCGACTAGCGGGGGGATCGGAGAGCAGTACTTC
TRBV27,.,TRBJ2-1,.,CASSLSPHNEQFF,TGTGCCAGCAGTTTATCCCCCCACAATGAGCAGTTCTTC
TRBV30,TRBD1,TRBJ1-2,few,CAWSVQGTGRGYTF,TGTGCCTGGAGTGTACAGGGGACAGGGAGAGGCTACACCTTC
TRBV7-8,.,TRBJ2-1,.,CASSSRTGPPPRGDEQFF,TGTGCCAGCAGCTCCCGGACCGGGCCGCCCCCACGGGGCGATGAGCAGTTCTTC
TRBV11-2,TRBD1,TRBJ1-4,once,CASSSWTGMNEKLFF,TGTGCCAGCAGCTCATGGACAGGGATGAATGAAAAACTGTTTTTT
TRBV7-9,.,TRBJ2-2,.,CASSTWGNTGELFF,TGTGCCAGCAGCACTTGGGGAAACACCGGGGAGCTGTTTTTT
TRBV18,.,TRBJ1-2,.,CASSPPAETAASYGYTF,TGTGCCAGCTCACCACCGGCAGAAACCGCGGCGAGCTATGGCTACACCTTC
TRBV6-6,.,TRBJ2-1,.,CASSFPEDPLREQFF,TGTGCCAGCAGTTTCCCAGAAGACCCTCTCCGGGAGCAGTTCTTC
TRBV28,.,TRBJ1-1,.,CASSPRVGKNTEAFF,TGTGCCAGCAGTCCGCGAGTGGGGAAGAACACTGAAGCTTTCTTT
TRBV19,.,TRBJ1-2,once,CASSHPRTKPNYGYTF,TGTGCCAGTAGTCACCCTCGGACCAAACCTAACTATGGCTACACCTTC
TRBV9,.,TRBJ2-3,.,CASSVAGRNADTQYF,TGTGCCAGCAGCGTAGCGGGAAGGAACGCAGATACGCAGTATTTT
TRBV9,TRBD2,TRBJ2-5,.,CASSAAIGTSGEETQYF,TGTGCCAGCAGCGCAGCCATCGGGACTAGCGGTGAGGAGACCCAGTACTTC
TRBV28,TRBD1,TRBJ1-2,.,CASSRTGEGYGYTF,TGTGCCAGCAGTCGGACAGGGGAGGGGTATGGCTACACCTTC
TRBV2,.,TRBJ1-5,once,CASSAGGLNSNQPQHF,TGTGCCAGCAGCGCGGGAGGGCTAAATAGCAATCAGCCCCAGCATTTT
TRBV27,TRBD1,TRBJ2-1,.,CASSYRGPHLDEQFF,TGTGCCAGCTCCTACAGGGGGCCCCACCTGGATGAGCAGTTCTTC
TRBV30,TRBD2,TRBJ2-7,.,CAWSDGLAGFGYEQYF,TGTGCCTGGAGCGACGGGTTAGCGGGGTTCGGGTACGAGCAGTACTTC
TRBV27,TRBD1,TRBJ2-7,.,CASSGELTGIGYEQYF,TGTGCCAGCAGTGGGGAATTGACAGGGATCGGCTACGAGCAGTACTTC
TRBV29-1,.,TRBJ1-1,.,CSTRSDTEAFF,TGCAGCACCAGATCGGACACTGAAGCTTTCTTT
TRBV7-2,TRBD2,TRBJ2-1,.,CASSLTPSGSGEQFF,TGTGCCAGCAGCTTAACACCAAGCGGGAGTGGTGAGCAGTTCTTC
TRBV10-3,.,TRBJ2-1,.,CAISGIPSSYNEQFF,TGTGCCATCAGTGGAATACCGAGCTCCTACAATGAGCAGTTCTTC
TRBV19,.,TRBJ2-1,.,CASSIGQNSYNEQFF,TGTGCCAGTAGTATTGGGCAAAACTCCTACAATGAGCAGTTCTTC
TRBV4-1,.,TRBJ1-6,.,CASSQKAALRGSTISPLHF,TGCGCCAGCAGCCAAAAGGCGGCCCTGAGGGGATCGACTATTTCACCCCTCCACTTT
TRBV7-6,TRBD1,TRBJ1-1,.,CASSPHRGLNTEAFF,TGTGCCAGCAGCCCACACAGGGGGCTTAACACTGAAGCTTTCTTT
TRBV11-2,TRBD1,TRBJ2-5,.,CASSPWTGITETQYF,TGTGCCAGCAGCCCCTGGACAGGGATTACGGAGACCCAGTACTTC
TRBV7-9,TRBD1,TRBJ2-2,.,CASSNRGTGELFF,TGTGCCAGCAGCAACAGGGGTACCGGGGAGCTGTTTTTT
TRBV14,TRBD2,TRBJ2-1,.,CASSQEGAGGLYNEQFF,TGTGCCAGCAGCCAAGAAGGGGCGGGAGGCCTCTACAATGAGCAGTTCTTC
TRBV7-2,.,TRBJ2-7,.,CASSLAGGGYEQYF,TGTGCCAGCAGCTTAGCGGGAGGCGGGTACGAGCAGTACTTC
TRBV9,.,TRBJ2-7,.,CASSAGGGITYEQYF,TGTGCCAGCAGCGCCGGCGGCGGGATTACCTACGAGCAGTACTTC
TRBV6-4,TRBD2,TRBJ2-1,.,CASSEGLAGLNEQFF,TGTGCCAGCAGTGAAGGGCTAGCGGGCCTCAATGAGCAGTTCTTC
TRBV6-6,TRBD2,TRBJ2-1,.,CASSPPSGSSYNEQFF,TGTGCCAGCAGTCCACCTAGCGGGAGCTCCTACAATGAGCAGTTCTTC
TRBV28,TRBD2,TRBJ2-5,.,CASSPPLGREGRRETQYF,TGTGCCAGCAGTCCCCCGTTGGGGCGGGAGGGCCGAAGGGAGACCCAGTACTTC
TRBV28,.,TRBJ2-2,.,CASSLSRRATDTGELFF,TGTGCCAGCAGTTTGAGCCGCCGGGCCACCGACACCGGGGAGCTGTTTTTT
TRBV5-8,TRBD2,TRBJ2-1,.,CASSPGVAGNNEQFF,TGTGCCAGCAGCCCCGGGGTAGCGGGGAACAATGAGCAGTTCTTC
TRBV4-1,.,TRBJ2-7,.,CASSLYMTSTDEQYF,TGCGCCAGCAGCCTATATATGACTAGTACAGACGAGCAGTACTTC
TRBV4-1,TRBD2,TRBJ2-1,.,CASSQDRRRASGSRGEQFF,TGCGCCAGCAGCCAAGATAGGAGGAGGGCTAGCGGGAGTCGGGGAGAGCAGTTCTTC
TRBV29-1,TRBD2,TRBJ2-1,.,CSVEDSGRTSYNEQFF,TGCAGCGTTGAAGATAGCGGGAGAACCTCCTACAATGAGCAGTTCTTC
TRBV4-1,.,TRBJ2-1,.,CASRSRDAYNEQFF,TGCGCCAGCAGATCCCGAGATGCCTACAATGAGCAGTTCTTC
TRBV5-1,TRBD2,TRBJ2-5,.,CASSFEGGVETQYF,TGCGCCAGCAGCTTTGAGGGAGGGGTAGAGACCCAGTACTTC
TRBV5-1,.,TRBJ2-1,.,CASSYPQGRSYNEQFF,TGCGCCAGCAGCTATCCCCAGGGGAGGTCCTACAATGAGCAGTTCTTC
TRBV7-9,TRBD1,TRBJ2-3,.,CASTRSMGQDRDTQYF,TGTGCCAGCACCCGTTCGATGGGACAGGACAGAGATACGCAGTATTTT
TRBV7-6,.,TRBJ2-2,.,CASSLDLSSGELFF,TGTGCCAGCAGCTTAGATCTGTCGAGCGGGGAGCTGTTTTTT
TRBV6-1,TRBD1,TRBJ2-7,.,CASSTLQGIPYEQYF,TGTGCCAGCAGCACTCTACAGGGGATCCCCTACGAGCAGTACTTC
TRBV2,TRBD1,TRBJ1-5,few,CASRAGTGENQPQHF,TGTGCCAGCAGAGCCGGGACAGGGGAAAATCAGCCCCAGCATTTT
TRBV7-9,.,TRBJ2-2,.,CASSLGAARNTGELFF,TGTGCCAGCAGCTTAGGGGCAGCCAGGAACACCGGGGAGCTGTTTTTT
TRBV4-1,.,TRBJ2-7,.,CASSPRMGASYEQYF,TGCGCCAGCAGCCCGAGGATGGGGGCCTCCTACGAGCAGTACTTC
TRBV9,TRBD2,TRBJ2-2,once,CASSAEGTSGFAGELFF,TGTGCCAGCAGCGCCGAGGGGACTAGCGGGTTTGCCGGGGAGCTGTTTTTT
TRBV28,TRBD1,TRBJ2-1,.,CASSLWQITGDLGNEQFF,TGTGCCAGCAGTTTATGGCAAATCACAGGGGATTTGGGAAATGAGCAGTTCTTC
TRBV6-5,TRBD1,TRBJ1-5,.,CASSRQGASNQPQHF,TGTGCCAGCAGTCGACAGGGGGCGAGCAATCAGCCCCAGCATTTT
TRBV15,TRBD2,TRBJ2-2,.,CATGAERLAVNTGELFF,TGTGCCACCGGGGCAGAAAGACTAGCGGTTAACACCGGGGAGCTGTTTTTT
TRBV27,.,TRBJ2-7,.,CASSFGSEYEQYF,TGTGCCAGCAGTTTTGGCAGCGAATACGAGCAGTACTTC
TRBV7-9,.,TRBJ1-2,.,CASSSLLAEVDGYTF,TGTGCCAGCAGCTCCCTCCTGGCGGAGGTCGATGGCTACACCTTC
TRBV7-9,.,TRBJ2-7,.,CASSPARYEQYF,TGTGCCAGCAGCCCTGCAAGGTACGAGCAGTACTTC
TRBV4-1,.,TRBJ2-5,.,CASSQVEDETQYF,TGCGCCAGCAGCCAAGTTGAGGACGAGACCCAGTACTTC